The clone carrying this T cell receptor beta chain showed up just a few times. Antigen specificity is unknown. Treatment given: approximately nine-day PBMC culture with coronavirus spike peptide pools or control peptides (ViraFEST assay). The CDR3 has 15 amino acids. The ends were cut back, 6 bases at V and 4 bases at J, with 16 bases in the middle. Cultured CD4+ T cell DNA was sequenced using the Oncomine TCR Beta short-read assay. TCRdb analysed the PCR reads with MiXCR anew, one entry per CDR3 protein. The sample shows around 9,500 distinct CDR3 sequences, roughly 50% of them seen only once. The data were taken from a study of vaccination and CD4 T cells after COVID-19. Whole-study context: Diagnosis preceded the drawing of post-COVID samples by a median approximately 96 days (range 35 to 161). Overlapping spike pools from SARS-CoV-2 and HCoV-NL63, HCoV-OC43 and HCoV-229E served as culture stimuli. Post-vaccine specimens were obtained a median 72 days after dose two (range 14 to 241).

Study-wide findings and caveats: Spike mono-reactivity was the property of 304 of 307 vaccine-specific clones in convalescent patients.

This receptor was taken from a human donor who had recovered from COVID-19. Specimen: CD4+ T cells from blood, cultured in vitro. The chain recombines TRBV12-3 or TRBV12-4 with TRBJ2-1; a possible D gene is TRBD2 (6 bases). CDR3 sequence (DNA): TGTGCCAGCAGCCTTAGCGGAAGCACATACAATGAGCAGTTCTTC. The encoded protein is CASSLSGSTYNEQFF.